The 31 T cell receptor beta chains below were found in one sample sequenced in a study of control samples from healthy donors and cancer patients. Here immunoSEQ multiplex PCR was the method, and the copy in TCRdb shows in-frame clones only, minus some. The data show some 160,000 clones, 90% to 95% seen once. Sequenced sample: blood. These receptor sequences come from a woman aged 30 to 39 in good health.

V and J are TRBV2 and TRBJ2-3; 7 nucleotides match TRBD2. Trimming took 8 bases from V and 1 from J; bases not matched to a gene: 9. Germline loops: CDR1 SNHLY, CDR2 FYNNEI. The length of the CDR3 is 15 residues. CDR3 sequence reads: CASGVGGRGTDTQYF. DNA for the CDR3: TGTGCCAGCGGGGTAGGTGGGAGGGGCACAGATACGCAGTATTTT.

The CDR3 loop reads CASSLGDRGDQPQHF. The CDR3 bases are TGCGCCAGCAGCTTGGGGGACAGGGGGGATCAGCCCCAGCATTTT. The V call is TRBV5-1, the J call TRBJ1-5; 11 bases align to TRBD1. Germline V CDR1 and CDR2: SGHRS, YFSETQ. Trimming removed 0 bases from V and 5 bases from J; junction bases left unmatched: 1. The CDR3 totals 15 residues. Drawing the rest from reference TRBV5-1 and TRBJ1-5, the complete variable domain is KAGVTQTPRYLIKTRGQQVTLSCSPISGHRSVSWYQQTPGQGLQFLFEYFSETQRNKGNFPGRFSGRQFSNSRSEMNVSTLELGDSALYLCASSLGDRGDQPQHFGDGTRLSIL.

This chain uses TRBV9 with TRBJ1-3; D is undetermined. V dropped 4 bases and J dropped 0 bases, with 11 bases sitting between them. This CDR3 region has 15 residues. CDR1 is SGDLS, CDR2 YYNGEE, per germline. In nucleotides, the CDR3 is TGTGCCAGCAGCCCTTCTGAGCGCTCTGGAAACACCATATATTTT. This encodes CASSPSERSGNTIYF. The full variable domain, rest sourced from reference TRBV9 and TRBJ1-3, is DSGVTQTPKHLITATGQRVTLRCSPRSGDLSVYWYQQSLDQGLQFLIQYYNGEERAKGNILERFSAQQFPDLHSELNLSSLELGDSALYFCASSPSERSGNTIYFGEGSWLTVV.

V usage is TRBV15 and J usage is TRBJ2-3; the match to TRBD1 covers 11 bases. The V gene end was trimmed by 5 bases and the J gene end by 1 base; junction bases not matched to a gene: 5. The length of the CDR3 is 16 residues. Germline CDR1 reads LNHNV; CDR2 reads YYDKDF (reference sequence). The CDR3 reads CATSVGQGARTDTQYF. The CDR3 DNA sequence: TGTGCCACCAGCGTCGGACAGGGGGCCCGCACAGATACGCAGTATTTT.

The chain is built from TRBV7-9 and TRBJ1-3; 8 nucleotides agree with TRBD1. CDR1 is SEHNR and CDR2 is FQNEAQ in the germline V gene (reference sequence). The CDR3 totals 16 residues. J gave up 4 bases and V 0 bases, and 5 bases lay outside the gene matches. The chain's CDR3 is CASSLARGRGGNTIYF. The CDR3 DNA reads TGTGCCAGCAGCTTAGCCAGGGGGCGAGGGGGAAACACCATATATTTT.

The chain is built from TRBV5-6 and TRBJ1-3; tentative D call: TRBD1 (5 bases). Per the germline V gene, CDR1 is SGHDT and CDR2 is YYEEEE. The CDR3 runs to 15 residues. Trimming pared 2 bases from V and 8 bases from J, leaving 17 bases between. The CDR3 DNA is TGTGCCAGCAGCTTAGGTCCGGGACGAGGCGACACCATATATTTT. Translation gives CASSLGPGRGDTIYF.

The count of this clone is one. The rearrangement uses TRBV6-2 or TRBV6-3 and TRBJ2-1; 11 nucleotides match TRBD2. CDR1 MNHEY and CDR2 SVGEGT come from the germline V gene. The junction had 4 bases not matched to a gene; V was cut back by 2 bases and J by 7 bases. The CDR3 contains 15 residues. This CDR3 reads CASSYRRTSGNEQFF. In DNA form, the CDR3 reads TGTGCCAGCAGTTACCGAAGGACTAGCGGGAATGAGCAGTTCTTC.

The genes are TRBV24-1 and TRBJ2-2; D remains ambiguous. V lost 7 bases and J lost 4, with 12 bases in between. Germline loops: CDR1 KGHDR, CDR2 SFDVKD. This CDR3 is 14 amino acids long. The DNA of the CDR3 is TGTGCCACCAGCCCCCCGGTGAGCACCGGGGAGCTGTTTTTT. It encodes CATSPPVSTGELFF.

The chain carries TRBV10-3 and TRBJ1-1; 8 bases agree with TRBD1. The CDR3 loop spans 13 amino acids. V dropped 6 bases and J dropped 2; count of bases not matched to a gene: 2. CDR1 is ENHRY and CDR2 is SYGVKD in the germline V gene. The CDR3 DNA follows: TGTGCCATCAGCCCAGGGGGCAACACTGAAGCTTTCTTT. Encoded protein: CAISPGGNTEAFF.

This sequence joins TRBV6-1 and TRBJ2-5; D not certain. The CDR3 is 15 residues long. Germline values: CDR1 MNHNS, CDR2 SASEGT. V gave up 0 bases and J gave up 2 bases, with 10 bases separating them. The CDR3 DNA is TGTGCCAGCAGTGAAGCAGGGTATGGACAAGAGACCCAGTACTTC. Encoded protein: CASSEAGYGQETQYF.

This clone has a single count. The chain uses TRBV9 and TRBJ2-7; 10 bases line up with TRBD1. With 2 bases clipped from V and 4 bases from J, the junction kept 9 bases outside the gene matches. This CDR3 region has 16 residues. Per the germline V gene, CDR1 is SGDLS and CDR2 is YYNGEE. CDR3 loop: CASSVGSGTGAYEQYF. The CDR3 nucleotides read TGTGCCAGCAGCGTGGGATCCGGGACAGGGGCTTACGAGCAGTACTTC.

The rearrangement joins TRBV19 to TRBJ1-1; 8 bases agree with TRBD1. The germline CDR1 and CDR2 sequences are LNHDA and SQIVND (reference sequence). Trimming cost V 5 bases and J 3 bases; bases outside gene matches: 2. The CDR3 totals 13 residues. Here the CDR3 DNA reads TGTGCCAGTAGTCAGGGGGCAGACACTGAAGCTTTCTTT. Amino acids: CASSQGADTEAFF.

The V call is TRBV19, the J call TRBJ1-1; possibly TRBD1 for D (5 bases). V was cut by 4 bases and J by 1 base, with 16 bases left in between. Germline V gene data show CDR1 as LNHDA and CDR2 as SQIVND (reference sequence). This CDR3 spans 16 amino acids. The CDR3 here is CASSTITRGSNTEAFF. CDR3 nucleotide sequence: TGTGCCAGTAGTACGATTACACGGGGGTCGAACACTGAAGCTTTCTTT. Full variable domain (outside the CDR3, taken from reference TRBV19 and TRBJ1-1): DGGITQSPKYLFRKEGQNVTLSCEQNLNHDAMYWYRQDPGQGLRLIYYSQIVNDFQKGDIAEGYSVSREKKESFPLTVTSAQKNPTAFYLCASSTITRGSNTEAFFGQGTRLTVV.

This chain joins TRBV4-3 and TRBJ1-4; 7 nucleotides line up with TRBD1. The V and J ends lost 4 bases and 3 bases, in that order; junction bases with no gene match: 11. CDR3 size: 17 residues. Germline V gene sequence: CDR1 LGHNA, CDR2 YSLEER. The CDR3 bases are TGCGCCAGCAGCCCCTACATACAGGGGCTGGCTAATGAAAAACTGTTTTTT. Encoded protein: CASSPYIQGLANEKLFF.

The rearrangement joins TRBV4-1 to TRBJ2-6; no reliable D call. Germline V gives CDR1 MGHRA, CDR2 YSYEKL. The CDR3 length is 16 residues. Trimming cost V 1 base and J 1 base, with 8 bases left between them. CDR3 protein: CASSQGAGSGANVLTF. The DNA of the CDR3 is TGCGCCAGCAGCCAAGGGGCTGGGTCTGGGGCCAACGTCCTGACTTTC.

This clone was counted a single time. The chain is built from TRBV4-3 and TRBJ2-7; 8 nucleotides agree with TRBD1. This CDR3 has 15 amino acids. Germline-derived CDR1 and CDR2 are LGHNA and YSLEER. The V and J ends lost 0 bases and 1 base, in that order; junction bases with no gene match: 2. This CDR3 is CASSQDRGQSYEQYF. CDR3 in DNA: TGCGCCAGCAGCCAAGACAGGGGGCAATCCTACGAGCAGTACTTC.

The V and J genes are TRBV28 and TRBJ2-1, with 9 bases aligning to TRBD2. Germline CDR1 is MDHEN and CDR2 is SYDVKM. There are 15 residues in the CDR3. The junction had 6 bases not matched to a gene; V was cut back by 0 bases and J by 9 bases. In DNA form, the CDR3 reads TGTGCCAGCAGTTTATGGGCTAGCGGGACGCGTGAGCAGTTCTTC. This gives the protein CASSLWASGTREQFF.

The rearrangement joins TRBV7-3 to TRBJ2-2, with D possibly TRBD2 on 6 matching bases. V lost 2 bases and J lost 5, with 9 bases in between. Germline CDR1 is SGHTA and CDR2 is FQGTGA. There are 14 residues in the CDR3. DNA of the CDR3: TGTGCCAGCAGCTTACCTAGCGTTACCGGGGAGCTGTTTTTT. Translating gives CASSLPSVTGELFF.

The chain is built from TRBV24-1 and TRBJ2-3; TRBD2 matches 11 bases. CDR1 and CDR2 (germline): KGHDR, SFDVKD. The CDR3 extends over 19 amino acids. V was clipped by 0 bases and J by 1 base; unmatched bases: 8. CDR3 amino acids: CATSDLHPSLAGGTDTQYF. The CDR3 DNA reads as TGTGCCACCAGTGATTTGCATCCATCACTAGCGGGGGGCACAGATACGCAGTATTTT.

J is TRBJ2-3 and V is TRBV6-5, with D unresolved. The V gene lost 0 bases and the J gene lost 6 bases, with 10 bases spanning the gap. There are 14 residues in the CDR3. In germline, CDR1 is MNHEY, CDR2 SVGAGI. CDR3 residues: CASSYSKGRDTQYF. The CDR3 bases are TGTGCCAGCAGTTACTCGAAAGGTCGGGATACGCAGTATTTT.

The CDR3 here is CASSFDRGSTDTQYF. The CDR3 DNA sequence: TGTGCCAGCAGCTTTGACAGGGGGTCCACAGATACGCAGTATTTT. This chain joins TRBV13 and TRBJ2-3, with TRBD1 identical over 9 bases. This CDR3 comprises 15 residues. From germline, CDR1 is PRHDT and CDR2 FYEKMQ (reference sequence). The ends lost 3 bases at V and 2 bases at J; junction bases unmatched: 3.

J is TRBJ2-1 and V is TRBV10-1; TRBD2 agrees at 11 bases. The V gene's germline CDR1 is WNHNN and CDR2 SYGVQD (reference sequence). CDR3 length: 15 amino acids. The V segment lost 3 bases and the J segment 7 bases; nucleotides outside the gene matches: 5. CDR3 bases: TGCGCCAGCAGTGATAGCGGGAGGGCCAAGAATGAGCAGTTCTTC. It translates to CASSDSGRAKNEQFF.

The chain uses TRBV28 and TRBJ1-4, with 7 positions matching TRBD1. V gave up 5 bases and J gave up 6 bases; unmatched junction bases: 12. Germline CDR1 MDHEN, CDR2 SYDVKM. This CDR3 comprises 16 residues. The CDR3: CASSLTGRGRDEKLFF. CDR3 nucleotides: TGTGCCAGCAGTCTCACAGGGAGGGGGCGTGATGAAAAACTGTTTTTT.

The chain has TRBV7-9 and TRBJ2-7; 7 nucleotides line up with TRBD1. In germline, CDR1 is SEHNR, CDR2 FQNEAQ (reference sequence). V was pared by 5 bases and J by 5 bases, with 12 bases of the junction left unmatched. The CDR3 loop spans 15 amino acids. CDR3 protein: CASSLGVGTAHEQYF. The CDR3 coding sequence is TGTGCCAGCAGCCTAGGGGTAGGGACAGCCCACGAGCAGTACTTC. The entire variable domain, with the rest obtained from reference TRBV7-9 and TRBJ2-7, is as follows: DTGVSQNPRHKITKRGQNVTFRCDPISEHNRLYWYRQTLGQGPEFLTYFQNEAQLEKSRLLSDRFSAERPKGSFSTLEIQRTEQGDSAMYLCASSLGVGTAHEQYFGPGTRLTVT.

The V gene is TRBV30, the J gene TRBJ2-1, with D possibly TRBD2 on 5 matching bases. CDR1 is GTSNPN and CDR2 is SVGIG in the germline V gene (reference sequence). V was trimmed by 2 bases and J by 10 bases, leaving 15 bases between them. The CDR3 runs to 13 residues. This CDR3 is CAWSTPGRREQFF. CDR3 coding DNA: TGTGCCTGGAGTACCCCGGGGAGACGGGAGCAGTTCTTC.

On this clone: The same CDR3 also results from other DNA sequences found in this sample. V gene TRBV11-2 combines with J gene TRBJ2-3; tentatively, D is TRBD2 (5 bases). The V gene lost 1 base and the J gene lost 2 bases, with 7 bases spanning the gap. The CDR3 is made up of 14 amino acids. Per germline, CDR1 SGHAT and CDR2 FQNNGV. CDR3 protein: CASSLGTLTDTQYF. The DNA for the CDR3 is TGTGCCAGCAGCTTAGGGACTCTCACAGATACGCAGTATTTT.

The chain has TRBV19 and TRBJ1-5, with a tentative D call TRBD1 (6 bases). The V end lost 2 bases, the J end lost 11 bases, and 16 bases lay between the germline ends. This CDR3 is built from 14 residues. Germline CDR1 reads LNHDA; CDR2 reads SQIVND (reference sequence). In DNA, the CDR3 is TGTGCCAGTAGTATATCAGGGGCTACGACTGCCCAGCATTTT. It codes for CASSISGATTAQHF.

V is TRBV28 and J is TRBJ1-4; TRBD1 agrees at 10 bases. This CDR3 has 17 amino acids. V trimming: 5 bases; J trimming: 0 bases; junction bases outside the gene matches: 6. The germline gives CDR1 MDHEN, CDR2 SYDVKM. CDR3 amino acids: CASSPAGQGATNEKLFF. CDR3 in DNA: TGTGCCAGCAGTCCAGCTGGACAGGGGGCAACTAATGAAAAACTGTTTTTT. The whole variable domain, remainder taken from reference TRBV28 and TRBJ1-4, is DVKVTQSSRYLVKRTGEKVFLECVQDMDHENMFWYRQDPGLGLRLIYFSYDVKMKEKGDIPEGYSVSREKKERFSLILESASTNQTSMYLCASSPAGQGATNEKLFFGSGTQLSVL.

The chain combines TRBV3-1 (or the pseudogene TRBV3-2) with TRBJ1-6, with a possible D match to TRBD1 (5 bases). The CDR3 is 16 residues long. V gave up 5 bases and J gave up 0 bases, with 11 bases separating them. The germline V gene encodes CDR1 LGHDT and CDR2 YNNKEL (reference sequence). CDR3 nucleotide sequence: TGTGCCAGCAGCTACAGGACCCCCTCCTATAATTCACCCCTCCACTTT. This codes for CASSYRTPSYNSPLHF.

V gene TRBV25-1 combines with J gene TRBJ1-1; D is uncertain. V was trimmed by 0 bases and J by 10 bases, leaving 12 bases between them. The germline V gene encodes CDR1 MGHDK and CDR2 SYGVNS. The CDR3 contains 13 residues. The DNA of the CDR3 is TGTGCCAGCAGTGAATACGGGGATGCCGTAGCTTTCTTT. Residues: CASSEYGDAVAFF.

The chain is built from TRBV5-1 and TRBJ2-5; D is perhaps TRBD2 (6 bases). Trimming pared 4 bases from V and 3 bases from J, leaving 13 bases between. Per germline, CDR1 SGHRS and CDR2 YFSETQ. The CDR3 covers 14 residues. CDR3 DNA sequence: TGCGCCAGCAGCGTTCGGGAGATTGAAGAGACCCAGTACTTC. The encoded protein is CASSVREIEETQYF.